This T cell receptor (beta chain) is drawn from a study of shared clonotypes between healthy human individuals. Study overall: Each donor had three CD4 naive, three CD4 memory, two CD8 naive and one CD8 memory plate.

Details on this clone: Antigen specificity is unknown.

The CDR3 has 13 amino acids. V was shortened by 5 bases and J by 3 bases, with 11 bases between the two germline ends. CDR1 and CDR2 (germline): LNHDA, SQIVND (reference sequence). The method was immunoSEQ multiplex PCR; TCRdb's version includes in-frame clones alone and lacks a portion of them. The profile shows some 690,000 clones, 90% of them singletons. Points from the study as a whole: Although depth was large, rarefaction showed that sequencing of the sorted subsets was incomplete.

The chain joins TRBV19 to TRBJ2-7; D is possibly TRBD2 (5 bases). The clonotype originates from a man younger than 35 in good health. Some clones in this sample may be carry-over from other donors' samples. Sequenced input: memory CD8+ T cells from PBMCs. The subset denotes: CD45RO+ cells pooled with CCR7-negative TemRA cells. The CDR3 region has the DNA TGTGCCAGTAGTGTCGGGAATAGCTACGAGCAGTACTTC. Protein: CASSVGNSYEQYF.